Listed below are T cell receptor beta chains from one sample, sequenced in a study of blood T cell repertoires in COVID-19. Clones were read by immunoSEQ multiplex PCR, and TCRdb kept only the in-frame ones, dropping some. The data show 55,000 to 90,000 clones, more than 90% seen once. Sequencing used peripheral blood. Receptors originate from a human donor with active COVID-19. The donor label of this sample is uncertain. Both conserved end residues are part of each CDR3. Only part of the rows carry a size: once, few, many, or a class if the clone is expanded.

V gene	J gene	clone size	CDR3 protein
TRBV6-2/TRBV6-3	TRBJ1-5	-	CASSYSIVLGASRRGQPQHF
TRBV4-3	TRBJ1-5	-	CASSLRRGNEPQHF
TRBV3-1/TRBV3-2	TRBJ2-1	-	CASTGTSAYNEQFF
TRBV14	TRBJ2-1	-	CASSQKKSSYNEQFF
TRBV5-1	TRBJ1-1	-	CASSPNTGLFEAFF
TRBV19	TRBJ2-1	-	CASSRGGRAPNNEQFF
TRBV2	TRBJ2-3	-	CASPGGTVTDTQYF
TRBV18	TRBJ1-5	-	CASSPSQGSNQPQHF
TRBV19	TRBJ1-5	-	CASSISNSNQPQHF
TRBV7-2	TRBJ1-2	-	CASSLAVRGSGDTF
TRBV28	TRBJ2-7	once	CASSITTVTYEQYF
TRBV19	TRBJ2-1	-	CASSSPGQDIYNEQFF
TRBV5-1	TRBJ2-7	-	CASSLAATSGMSYEQYF
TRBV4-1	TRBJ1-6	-	CASSNRGGESPLHF
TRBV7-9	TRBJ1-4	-	CASSLGQGTNEKLFF
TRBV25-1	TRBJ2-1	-	CASSAGTKYNEQFF
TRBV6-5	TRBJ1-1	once	CASSQRRSGAAEAFF
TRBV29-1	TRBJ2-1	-	CSVDTGAHNEQFF
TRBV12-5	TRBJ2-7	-	CASGPQQGEQYF
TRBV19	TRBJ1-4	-	CASSRDRGGEKLFF
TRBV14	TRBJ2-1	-	CASSPRTSGIGEQFF
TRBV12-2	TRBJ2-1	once	CASRLVDEQFF
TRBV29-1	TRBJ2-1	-	CSVEGSGRSYNEQFF
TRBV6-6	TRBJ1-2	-	CASRGTGNGYTF
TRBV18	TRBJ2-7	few	CASSPGQGRYEQYF
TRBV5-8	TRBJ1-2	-	CASSPGTGHGYTF
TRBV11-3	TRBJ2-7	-	CATTSGPYEQYF